This TCR beta chain was sequenced for a study of radiotherapy plus CTLA-4 blockade in lung cancer. Repertoires were generated with immunoSEQ multiplex PCR, while TCRdb's copy carries only in-frame clones and drops some. This sample yields some 80,000 clones, of which around 76% are seen a single time; approximately 24% belongs to the top ten. The CDR3 consists of 19 residues. The germline CDR1 and CDR2 sequences are SNHLY and FYNNEI. V gave up 6 bases and J gave up 0 bases; unmatched junction bases: 13. The sequence came from a human donor with non-small cell lung cancer whose response to radiotherapy plus ipilimumab could not be evaluated. Some clones in this sample may be carry-over from other donors' samples. The chain recombines TRBV2 with TRBJ2-2; 10 bases match TRBD1. Sequencing used peripheral blood, obtained from a patient treated with radiotherapy plus ipilimumab. As DNA, the CDR3 is TGTGCCAGCAGCGTCCCGTTCGCCGGACAGGGGGCGAACACCGGGGAGCTGTTTTTT. It is translated as CASSVPFAGQGANTGELFF.